This passage covers 32 T cell receptor beta chains from one sample sequenced in a study of spatial heterogeneity in lung cancer. TCRdb used MiXCR to reprocess the 5' RACE reads, holding one entry per CDR3 protein. The sample lists 110,000 or so distinct CDR3 sequences; 11% were seen once. Noted time point: blood at routine non-recurrence follow-up after resection. The sample here was PBMCs, taken at follow-up. Receptors were obtained from a female donor with early-stage non-small cell lung cancer.

This clonotype has a handful of counts. The rearrangement joins TRBV7-9 to TRBJ2-1; D is uncertain. The V gene's germline CDR1 is SEHNR and CDR2 FQNEAQ (reference sequence). This CDR3 region has 12 residues. The V and J ends lost 3 bases and 5 bases respectively, with 5 bases between them. CDR3 bases: TGTGCCAGCAGCTTTCGAAACAATGAGCAGTTCTTC. Protein product: CASSFRNNEQFF.

V usage is TRBV9 and J usage is TRBJ2-7, with D possibly called TRBD1 or TRBD2 (5 bases each). Germline CDR1 is SGDLS and CDR2 is YYNGEE. This CDR3 has 16 amino acids. Trimming removed 6 bases at V and 4 bases at J, with 23 bases between. CDR3 bases: TGTGCCAGCAAGGGCCCCAACCGGAAGGGGAGTTACGAGCAGTACGTC. This translates into CASKGPNRKGSYEQYV.

The V gene is TRBV2, the J gene TRBJ2-7; D might be TRBD2 (5 bases). CDR3 length: 13 residues. Germline-derived CDR1 and CDR2 are SNHLY and FYNNEI. Trimming took 4 bases from V and 6 from J, leaving 13 bases between them. CDR3 sequence (DNA): TGTGCCAGCAGTGCCCCCCTACGGGGCGAGCAGTACGTC. This codes for CASSAPLRGEQYV.

In its sample, this clonotype was seen a few times. The chain couples TRBV7-3 to TRBJ2-2; no definite D call. Trimming pared 5 bases from V and 2 bases from J, leaving 6 bases between. The CDR3 totals 13 residues. Germline values: CDR1 SGHTA, CDR2 FQGTGA. The CDR3 region is CASSNRNTGELFF. DNA of the CDR3: TGTGCCAGCAGCAACAGAAACACCGGGGAGCTGTTTTTT.

This clonotype appeared a few times. The rearrangement links TRBV20-1 to TRBJ1-1, with a weak D call TRBD1 (6 bases). Trimming stripped 5 bases from V and 7 bases from J, with 14 bases between. Germline V gene data show CDR1 as DFQATT and CDR2 as SNEGSKA (reference sequence). This CDR3 is built from 12 residues. CDR3 in DNA: TGCAGTGCTCTCCACACGACAGGTGAAGCTTTCTTT. Amino acid sequence: CSALHTTGEAFF.

This clonotype appeared a few times. The gene calls are TRBV9 and TRBJ2-7, with D hard to call. V was pared by 0 bases and J by 2 bases, with 12 bases between. CDR1 is SGDLS, CDR2 YYNGEE, per germline. CDR3 size: 15 residues. The CDR3 coding sequence is TGTGCCAGCAGCGTAGGCGCAGAAAATCCCTACGAGCAGTACTTC. This codes for CASSVGAENPYEQYF. The full variable domain, rest sourced from reference TRBV9 and TRBJ2-7, is DSGVTQTPKHLITATGQRVTLRCSPRSGDLSVYWYQQSLDQGLQFLIQYYNGEERAKGNILERFSAQQFPDLHSELNLSSLELGDSALYFCASSVGAENPYEQYFGPGTRLTVT.

The table lists this clonotype with many counts. V is TRBV5-1 and J is TRBJ2-3, with TRBD1 matching 9 bases. Germline CDR1 and CDR2: SGHRS and YFSETQ. The V and J ends lost 1 base and 2 bases, in that order; junction bases with no gene match: 11. The CDR3 length is 18 residues. CDR3 loop: CASSLYGRDRVFTDTQYF. The CDR3 coding sequence is TGCGCCAGCAGCTTGTACGGTCGGGACAGGGTGTTCACAGATACGCAGTATTTT.

This clonotype has just a few counts. CDR3: CSARDWGATGELFF. In DNA, the CDR3 is TGCAGTGCTAGAGATTGGGGGGCGACCGGGGAGCTGTTTTTT. V usage is TRBV20-1 and J usage is TRBJ2-2; D could derive from TRBD1 or TRBD2 (6 bases each). The CDR3 totals 14 residues. Germline V gene lookup returns CDR1 DFQATT and CDR2 SNEGSKA (reference sequence). The V end lost 0 bases, the J end lost 5 bases, and 10 bases lay between the germline ends.

This chain links TRBV12-3 or TRBV12-4 with TRBJ1-2; D not certain. V lost 2 bases to trimming and J lost 1 base, with 8 bases between them. This CDR3 comprises 14 residues. CDR3 bases: TGTGCCAGCAGTTTATTCGGGGTTAACTATGGCTACACCTTC. This codes for CASSLFGVNYGYTF.

The chain couples TRBV7-2 to TRBJ2-1; possible D gene TRBD2, 6 bases. CDR1 and CDR2 from the germline V gene are SGHTA and FQGNSA. There are 16 residues in the CDR3. V lost 2 bases to trimming and J lost 7 bases, with 18 bases between them. In nucleotides, the CDR3 is TGTGCCAGCAGCTTAAGCGTAGCGGTGGGCCTTAATGAGCAGTTCTTC. Residues: CASSLSVAVGLNEQFF.

This clonotype was counted a few times. The CDR3 is CSAFPYQGASYNEQFF. The CDR3 coding sequence is TGCAGTGCTTTCCCCTATCAGGGGGCGTCCTACAATGAGCAGTTCTTC. The genes are TRBV20-1 and TRBJ2-1; 8 nucleotides line up with TRBD1. Trimming at V came to 5 bases and at J to 1 base, leaving 10 bases not matched to a gene. Germline values: CDR1 DFQATT, CDR2 SNEGSKA (reference sequence). The CDR3 extends over 16 amino acids.

The chain combines TRBV7-6 with TRBJ1-2; perhaps TRBD1 as D (5 bases). The CDR3 extends over 15 amino acids. V lost 1 base to trimming and J lost 7 bases, with 16 bases between them. Per the germline V gene, CDR1 is SGHVS and CDR2 is FNYEAQ. CDR3 sequence: CASSLGASGAGGYTF. In DNA, the CDR3 is TGTGCCAGCAGCTTAGGGGCCAGTGGGGCGGGTGGCTACACCTTC.

This clonotype was seen more than once but under ten times. The chain recombines TRBV6-2 or TRBV6-3 with TRBJ2-5; 10 bases align to TRBD2. Trimming cost V 2 bases and J 2 bases; bases outside gene matches: 11. From germline, CDR1 is MNHEY and CDR2 SVGEGT. This CDR3 is 18 amino acids long. The CDR3 DNA reads as TGTGCCAGCAGTTACCTCCGCTTAGCGGGAGGACGACAAGAGACCCAGTACTTC. Translating gives CASSYLRLAGGRQETQYF.

V gene TRBV20-1 combines with J gene TRBJ1-5; D perhaps matches TRBD1 (6 bases). This CDR3 comprises 18 residues. Germline V gene sequence: CDR1 DFQATT, CDR2 SNEGSKA (reference sequence). V lost 0 bases to trimming and J lost 0 bases, with 18 bases between them. The CDR3 sequence is CSARDLVGQSYSNQPQHF. CDR3 bases: TGCAGTGCTAGAGATCTCGTCGGACAGTCGTATAGCAATCAGCCCCAGCATTTT.

The gene calls are TRBV6-2 or TRBV6-3 and TRBJ2-1; D gene uncertain. Germline V gene data show CDR1 as MNHEY and CDR2 as SVGEGT. The V and J ends lost 8 bases and 3 bases respectively, with 8 bases between them. The CDR3 loop spans 12 amino acids. CDR3 DNA sequence: TGTGCCAGCCGTGGGGACTACAATGAGCAGTTCTTC. The encoded protein is CASRGDYNEQFF.

This clonotype was seen ten or more times. The rearrangement links TRBV28 to TRBJ2-4; 7 bases match TRBD1. Germline V gene data show CDR1 as MDHEN and CDR2 as SYDVKM. The CDR3 extends over 14 amino acids. V lost 7 bases and J lost 4; bases outside the gene matches: 7. CDR3 nucleotides: TGTGCCAGCAACCCTCCGGGACAGAAAAACATTCAGTACTTC. This encodes CASNPPGQKNIQYF.

In its sample, this clonotype was seen once. The chain joins TRBV19 to TRBJ1-4; a weak D match, TRBD1 (6 bases). V lost 5 bases and J lost 5, with 9 bases in between. Germline V CDR1 and CDR2: LNHDA, SQIVND (reference sequence). There are 13 residues in the CDR3. The CDR3 region is CASSHDRNEKLFF. CDR3 sequence (DNA): TGTGCCAGTAGTCACGACAGGAATGAAAAACTGTTTTTT.

The rearrangement links TRBV6-6 to TRBJ2-1; D is unclear. In germline, CDR1 is MNHNY, CDR2 SVGAGI (reference sequence). The CDR3 has 15 residues. V lost 0 bases and J 5 bases, leaving 11 bases between the germline ends. CDR3 coding DNA: TGTGCCAGCAGTTACTCTGGGTTTGTTAACAATGAGCAGTTCTTC. This sequence encodes CASSYSGFVNNEQFF.

V usage is TRBV6-5 and J usage is TRBJ2-7, with 7 bases aligning to TRBD1. Germline V gives CDR1 MNHEY, CDR2 SVGAGI. CDR3 size: 14 residues. J lost 6 bases, V lost 4 bases, and 9 bases had no gene match. The CDR3 nucleotides read TGTGCCAGCAGTTCTATTGGCAGGGGGAGCGAGCAGTACGTC. Amino acids: CASSSIGRGSEQYV.

This clonotype came up many times. The chain has TRBV11-2 and TRBJ1-1; D might be TRBD1 (6 bases). CDR3 length equals 14 residues. Germline loops: CDR1 SGHAT, CDR2 FQNNGV. Trimming cost V 2 bases and J 1 base, with 8 bases left between them. CDR3 in DNA: TGTGCCAGCAGCTTATGGGGGGCGAACACTGAAGCTTTCTTT. Protein: CASSLWGANTEAFF.

The V gene is TRBV29-1, the J gene TRBJ1-4; D perhaps matches TRBD1 (5 bases). The CDR3 is made up of 13 amino acids. The V end was cut by 6 bases, the J end by 0 bases, with 8 bases between. Germline-derived CDR1 and CDR2 are SQVTM and ANQGSEA. In DNA form, the CDR3 reads TGCAGCGTGAGGACAACAACTAATGAAAAACTGTTTTTT. This encodes CSVRTTTNEKLFF.

This clonotype is a singleton in its sample. This rearrangement joins TRBV7-2 to TRBJ1-2, with TRBD1 as a possible D gene (5 bases). Trimming pared 4 bases from V and 4 bases from J, leaving 19 bases between. CDR3 length: 16 residues. Germline CDR1 reads SGHTA; CDR2 reads FQGNSA. The CDR3 reads CASSSTSSTRGYGYTF. CDR3 DNA: TGTGCCAGCAGCTCAACAAGCAGCACGAGGGGCTATGGCTACACCTTC.

This clonotype was counted between two and nine times. The chain employs TRBV4-1 and TRBJ1-6; D is undetermined. This CDR3 is built from 15 residues. V was trimmed by 2 bases and J by 3 bases, leaving 8 bases between them. Germline V lookup: CDR1 MGHRA, CDR2 YSYEKL. The CDR3 loop reads CASSQHTNYNSPLHF. In nucleotides, the CDR3 is TGCGCCAGCAGCCAACATACCAACTATAATTCACCCCTCCACTTT.

In its sample, this clonotype was seen many times. The rearrangement links TRBV12-3 or TRBV12-4 to TRBJ1-5; D gene uncertain. Trimming took 0 bases from V and 4 from J, leaving 4 bases between them. The CDR3 contains 13 residues. The CDR3, as DNA: TGTGCCAGCAGTTTAGCGCAGAATCAGCCCCAGCATTTT. This codes for CASSLAQNQPQHF.

This clonotype was found many times. This sequence joins TRBV3-1 and TRBJ1-1, with D unresolved. The germline V and J ends were trimmed by 6 bases and 2 bases, with 16 bases remaining between them. The CDR3 spans 15 residues. Germline V CDR1 and CDR2: LGHDT, YNNKEL (reference sequence). In DNA, the CDR3 is TGTGCCAGCAGGGCCCAAGGCAGCCGTAACACTGAAGCTTTCTTT. It specifies CASRAQGSRNTEAFF.

The table lists this clonotype with many counts. Sequence at one end of the junction differs from germline and may be a read error. The V and J genes are TRBV7-8 and TRBJ2-5; D is possibly TRBD1 or TRBD2 (5 bases each). The length of the CDR3 is 13 residues. From germline, CDR1 is SGHVS and CDR2 FQNEAQ. The CDR3 DNA reads as TGTGCCACCAGGTATAGGGACGGCCTGATGATGGACTTC. Translation: CATRYRDGLMMDF.

The chain uses TRBV28 and TRBJ2-7, with D tentatively TRBD1 (6 bases). Between the trimmed V and J ends, which lost 2 bases and 7 bases, there was a span of 12 bases. Germline V gene data show CDR1 as MDHEN and CDR2 as SYDVKM. This CDR3 comprises 13 residues. This chain's CDR3 is CASSLAGVREQYF. The CDR3 nucleotides are TGTGCCAGCAGTTTAGCAGGGGTGAGAGAGCAGTACTTC.

This clonotype has at least ten counts. The chain carries TRBV7-9 and TRBJ1-2, with a tentative D call TRBD1 (6 bases). Trimming shortened V by 4 bases and J by 4 bases, and 25 bases separated the two germline ends. CDR1 and CDR2 (germline): SEHNR, FQNEAQ (reference sequence). The CDR3 has 18 amino acids. The CDR3 protein is CASSSLRQTQGGFYGYTF. The CDR3 DNA reads TGTGCCAGCAGCTCCTTGAGACAAACGCAAGGGGGATTCTATGGCTACACCTTC.

This clonotype showed up just a few times. In DNA, the CDR3 is TGTGCCAGCAGTCCACCGGGACAGGGAGGACGGGCGCACTACGAGCAGTACTTC. Residues: CASSPPGQGGRAHYEQYF. The V gene is TRBV28, the J gene TRBJ2-7; 9 nucleotides agree with TRBD1. V was clipped by 5 bases and J by 3 bases; unmatched bases: 17. Germline values: CDR1 MDHEN, CDR2 SYDVKM. The CDR3 totals 18 residues.

This clonotype turned up a few times. V is TRBV19 and J is TRBJ2-3; 9 nucleotides agree with TRBD1. The J segment lost 4 bases and the V segment lost 6 bases, leaving 5 bases of the junction unmatched. The germline V gene encodes CDR1 LNHDA and CDR2 SQIVND (reference sequence). The length of the CDR3 is 14 residues. The DNA for the CDR3 is TGTGCCAGTAGCGGGACAGGGAGGTCAGATACGCAGTATTTT. Amino acid sequence: CASSGTGRSDTQYF.

This clonotype was seen a few times. The chain carries TRBV2 and TRBJ2-1, with a tentative D call TRBD2 (5 bases). Trimming pared 4 bases from V and 8 bases from J, leaving 15 bases between. This CDR3 comprises 14 residues. Germline assignment: CDR1 SNHLY and CDR2 FYNNEI. CDR3 loop: CASSGLNGMDEQFF. The CDR3 coding sequence is TGTGCCAGCAGTGGGCTCAACGGGATGGATGAGCAGTTCTTC.

The sample holds a few counts of this clonotype. The chain carries TRBV3-1 and TRBJ2-3; D not certain. This CDR3 comprises 12 residues. V was shortened by 4 bases and J by 6 bases, with 8 bases between the two germline ends. Germline CDR1 LGHDT, CDR2 YNNKEL (reference sequence). The DNA of the CDR3 is TGTGCCAGCAGCCGGAGACTGGATACGCAGTATTTT. Its translation is CASSRRLDTQYF.